This entry lists 15 T cell receptor beta chains sequenced from one sample in a study of blood T cell repertoires in COVID-19. Some clones are missing from TCRdb's copy, which holds only in-frame ones; the method was immunoSEQ multiplex PCR. This repertoire shows about 70,000 clones, 87% found once; its top ten account for around 30%. Input material: peripheral blood. The receptors were gathered from a woman at least 80 years old with active or convalescent COVID-19.

The chain employs TRBV4-3 and TRBJ1-1; D is undetermined. V dropped 0 bases and J dropped 11 bases, with 13 bases sitting between them. This CDR3 is built from 13 residues. CDR1 LGHNA and CDR2 YSLEER come from the germline V gene. This chain's CDR3 is CASSQDTGSGAFF. The CDR3 nucleotides read TGCGCCAGCAGCCAAGACACGGGATCTGGTGCTTTCTTT.

V usage is TRBV6-5 and J usage is TRBJ1-6; 9 bases map to TRBD1. There are 14 residues in the CDR3. In germline, CDR1 is MNHEY, CDR2 SVGAGI. With V trimmed by 4 bases and J by 9 bases, 4 bases remained unmatched. CDR3 nucleotides: TGTGCCAGCAGTTCGACAGGGGGTCTTTCACCCCTCCACTTT. Amino acids: CASSSTGGLSPLHF.

CDR3 sequence (DNA): TGTGCCAGCTCAGGACAGGCCACGGGAGGGAACACCATATATTTT. It encodes CASSGQATGGNTIYF. The J gene is TRBJ1-3, the V gene TRBV18; 7 bases are shared with TRBD1. This CDR3 is built from 15 residues. J gave up 7 bases and V 5 bases, and 11 bases lay outside the gene matches. The germline V gene has CDR1 KGHSH and CDR2 LQKENI. Full variable domain (outside the CDR3, taken from reference TRBV18 and TRBJ1-3): NAGVMQNPRHLVRRRGQEARLRCSPMKGHSHVYWYRQLPEEGLKFMVYLQKENIIDESGMPKERFSAEFPKEGPSILRIQQVVRGDSAAYFCASSGQATGGNTIYFGEGSWLTVV.

A few counts support this clone. The chain uses TRBV2 and TRBJ2-3, with 8 bases fitting TRBD2. Germline V gives CDR1 SNHLY, CDR2 FYNNEI. V was pared by 11 bases and J by 2 bases, with 9 bases of the junction left unmatched. The CDR3 runs to 14 residues. CDR3 sequence reads: CAGSAGAFTDTQYF. In DNA form, the CDR3 reads TGTGCCGGTTCAGCGGGGGCTTTCACAGATACGCAGTATTTT.

This chain joins TRBV7-2 and TRBJ2-3; 9 positions agree with TRBD2. With V trimmed by 3 bases and J by 0 bases, 1 base remained unmatched. The CDR3 covers 15 residues. Germline-derived CDR1 and CDR2 are SGHTA and FQGNSA. The CDR3 loop reads CASSFLAGSTDTQYF. CDR3 coding DNA: TGTGCCAGCAGCTTCCTAGCGGGGAGCACAGATACGCAGTATTTT. Combining the CDR3 with reference TRBV7-2 and TRBJ2-3 gives the whole variable domain GAGVSQSPSNKVTEKGKDVELRCDPISGHTALYWYRQSLGQGLEFLIYFQGNSAPDKSGLPSDRFSAERTGGSVSTLTIQRTQQEDSAVYLCASSFLAGSTDTQYFGPGTRLTVL.

The J gene is TRBJ1-6, the V gene TRBV30; D perhaps matches TRBD1 (6 bases). Germline V CDR1 and CDR2: GTSNPN, SVGIG (reference sequence). Trimming shortened V by 4 bases and J by 4 bases, and 11 bases separated the two germline ends. The CDR3 sequence is 14 residues long. CDR3 sequence reads: CAWTRRGYNSPLHF. The CDR3 DNA follows: TGTGCCTGGACTCGCAGGGGTTATAATTCACCCCTCCACTTT.

The rearrangement uses TRBV9 and TRBJ2-2; 10 bases fit TRBD1. CDR1 and CDR2 (germline): SGDLS, YYNGEE. CDR3 size: 18 residues. V was pared by 2 bases and J by 2 bases, with 9 bases of the junction left unmatched. CDR3 nucleotides: TGTGCCAGCAGCGTTAAAGGGACAGGGGAAAAAAACACCGGGGAGCTGTTTTTT. It specifies CASSVKGTGEKNTGELFF.

This chain's CDR3 is CASSQDQDIPRTGELFF. CDR3 DNA: TGTGCCAGCAGCCAAGATCAGGATATTCCCAGGACCGGGGAGCTGTTTTTT. The chain joins TRBV3-1 (or the pseudogene TRBV3-2) to TRBJ2-2, with unresolved D. The CDR3 has 17 residues. From germline, CDR1 is LGHDT and CDR2 YNNKEL (reference sequence). The germline V and J ends were trimmed by 0 bases and 5 bases, with 16 bases remaining between them.

The chain combines TRBV15 with TRBJ1-2; no reliable D call. Trimming stripped 1 base from V and 0 bases from J, with 6 bases between. The CDR3 has 14 residues. Germline V CDR1 and CDR2: LNHNV, YYDKDF (reference sequence). The CDR3 region is CATSRVTANYGYTF. CDR3 nucleotides: TGTGCCACCAGCAGAGTCACAGCTAACTATGGCTACACCTTC.

The chain uses TRBV6-5 and TRBJ1-2; weak D call: TRBD1 (5 bases). The V and J ends lost 7 bases and 0 bases respectively, with 15 bases between them. Germline-derived CDR1 and CDR2 are MNHEY and SVGAGI. The CDR3 loop spans 15 amino acids. CDR3 region: CASIRQGGANYGYTF. CDR3 DNA: TGTGCCAGCATCAGGCAGGGTGGAGCTAACTATGGCTACACCTTC.

The V and J genes are TRBV5-6 and TRBJ1-6; the D gene is possibly TRBD1 (6 bases). V was pared by 5 bases and J by 7 bases, with 7 bases between. CDR1 is SGHDT and CDR2 is YYEEEE in the germline V gene. The CDR3 runs 12 residues. The CDR3 here is CASSQGNSPLHF. In DNA form, the CDR3 reads TGTGCCAGCAGTCAGGGGAATTCACCCCTCCACTTT.

V gene TRBV11-2 combines with J gene TRBJ1-2; D uncertain. This CDR3 is 13 amino acids long. Per the germline V gene, CDR1 is SGHAT and CDR2 is FQNNGV. V was clipped by 5 bases and J by 2 bases, with 9 bases between them. CDR3 sequence reads: CASSTPRNYGYTF. The CDR3 bases are TGTGCCAGCAGCACGCCACGGAACTATGGCTACACCTTC.

The V gene is TRBV6-5, the J gene TRBJ2-7, with 12 bases identical to TRBD1. Trimming at V came to 2 bases and at J to 4 bases, leaving 3 bases not matched to a gene. Germline V gene lookup returns CDR1 MNHEY and CDR2 SVGAGI. The CDR3 consists of 15 residues. For the CDR3, the DNA is TGTGCCAGCAGTTACAGGGACAGGGGGCAATACGAGCAGTACTTC. Translation gives CASSYRDRGQYEQYF.

The chain's CDR3 is CSVSGGEGTEAFF. The CDR3 DNA reads as TGCAGCGTTAGTGGGGGCGAGGGGACTGAAGCTTTCTTT. The rearrangement uses TRBV29-1 and TRBJ1-1; D perhaps matches TRBD1 (6 bases). Germline V gene lookup returns CDR1 SQVTM and CDR2 ANQGSEA. V was shortened by 5 bases and J by 5 bases, with 15 bases between the two germline ends. The CDR3 sequence is 13 residues long.

V and J are TRBV7-2 and TRBJ1-1; unclear D gene. There are 10 residues in the CDR3. V dropped 1 base and J dropped 11 bases, with 5 bases sitting between them. Looked up from germline, CDR1 is SGHTA and CDR2 is FQGNSA. The CDR3 DNA sequence: TGTGCCAGCAGCTTAGAGAGGGCTTTCTTT. It encodes CASSLERAFF.